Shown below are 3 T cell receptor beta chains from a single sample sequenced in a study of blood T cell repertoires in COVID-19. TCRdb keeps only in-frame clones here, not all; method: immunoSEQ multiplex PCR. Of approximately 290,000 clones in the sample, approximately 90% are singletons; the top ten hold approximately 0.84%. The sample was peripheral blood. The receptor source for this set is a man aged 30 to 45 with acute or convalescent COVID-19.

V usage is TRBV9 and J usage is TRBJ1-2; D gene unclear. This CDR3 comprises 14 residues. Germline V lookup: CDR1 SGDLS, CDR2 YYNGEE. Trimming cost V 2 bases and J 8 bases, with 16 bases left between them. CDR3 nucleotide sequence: TGTGCCAGCAGCGTCGGGCGGGGAGTGGGGGGCTACACCTTC. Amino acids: CASSVGRGVGGYTF.

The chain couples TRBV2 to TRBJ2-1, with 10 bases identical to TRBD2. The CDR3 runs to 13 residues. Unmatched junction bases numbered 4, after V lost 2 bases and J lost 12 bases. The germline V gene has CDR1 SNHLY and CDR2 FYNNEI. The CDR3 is CASSELAGARQFF. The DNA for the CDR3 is TGTGCCAGCAGTGAACTAGCGGGAGCCCGGCAGTTCTTC.

The CDR3 spells CASSSSGSGADTQYF. The CDR3, as DNA: TGCGCCAGCAGTTCTAGCGGGAGTGGGGCAGATACGCAGTATTTT. The chain is built from TRBV10-2 and TRBJ2-3, with 10 bases identical to TRBD2. The CDR3 extends over 15 amino acids. Trimming at V came to 5 bases and at J to 4 bases, leaving 6 bases not matched to a gene. CDR1 and CDR2 (germline): WSHSY, SAAADI.